This entry describes one TCR beta chain. This specimen comes from a study of T cell clonotyping in hematopoietic cell transplantation. The table came from immunoSEQ multiplex PCR; TCRdb's copy has only in-frame clones and leaves some out. The sample holds about 70,000 clones; around 94% are singletons and the top ten take 1.5% to 2%. Germline V lookup: CDR1 SGHVS, CDR2 FQNEAQ. Deletions cut 5 bases from V and 8 bases from J, with 12 bases between. There are 12 residues in the CDR3. The TCR comes from a man between 45 and 60 years old in good health. Some clones in this sample may be carry-over from other donors' samples. Specimen: peripheral blood mononuclear cells. The V gene is TRBV7-8, the J gene TRBJ1-2, with a weak D call TRBD1 (6 bases). The CDR3 DNA follows: TGTGCCAGCAGCGGAACAGGGCGCGGCTACACCTTC. This gives the protein CASSGTGRGYTF. Filled out from reference TRBV7-8 and TRBJ1-2, the complete variable domain reads GAGVSQSPRYKVAKRGQDVALRCDPISGHVSLFWYQQALGQGPEFLTYFQNEAQLDKSGLPSDRFFAERPEGSVSTLKIQRTQQEDSAVYLCASSGTGRGYTFGSGTRLTVV.